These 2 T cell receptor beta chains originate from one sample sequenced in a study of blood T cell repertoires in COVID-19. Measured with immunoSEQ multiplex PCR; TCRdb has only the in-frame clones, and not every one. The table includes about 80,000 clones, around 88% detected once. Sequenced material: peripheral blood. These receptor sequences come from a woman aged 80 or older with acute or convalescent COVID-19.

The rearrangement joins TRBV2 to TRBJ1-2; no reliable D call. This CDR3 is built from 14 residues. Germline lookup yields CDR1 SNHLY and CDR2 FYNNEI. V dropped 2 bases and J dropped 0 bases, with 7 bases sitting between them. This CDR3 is CASSEILSNYGYTF. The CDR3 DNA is TGTGCCAGCAGTGAAATTCTTTCTAACTATGGCTACACCTTC.

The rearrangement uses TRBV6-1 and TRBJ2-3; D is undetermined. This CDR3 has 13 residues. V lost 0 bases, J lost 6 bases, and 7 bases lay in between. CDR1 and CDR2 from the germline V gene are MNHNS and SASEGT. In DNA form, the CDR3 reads TGTGCCAGCAGTGAAGCGCGGCCGGATACGCAGTATTTT. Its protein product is CASSEARPDTQYF.